What follows describes a single T cell receptor (beta chain). As yet, its antigen is unknown. The data are from a study of identical twins. Findings and caveats of the study: The models gave estimates that fell short of the out-of-frame TCR alpha sharing seen in monozygotic twins.

One entry per CDR3 protein results from TCRdb running MiXCR on the 5' RACE reads. The top ten hold 0.35% to 0.45% of the sample, which has about 490,000 distinct CDR3 sequences, roughly 15% seen once. Trimming removed 6 bases at V and 2 bases at J, with 15 bases between. The CDR3 is 15 residues long. The same data also contributed to another study, on yellow fever vaccine responses in identical twins.

The TCR comes from a woman younger than 35 in good health. The rearrangement links TRBV12-3 or TRBV12-4 to TRBJ2-3; perhaps TRBD1 as D (6 bases). The sample was CD4+ T cells sorted from blood. The CDR3 reads CASSDRGQITDTQYF. In DNA, the CDR3 is TGTGCCAGCAGCGACCGTGGACAGATCACAGATACGCAGTATTTT.